This passage covers 8 T cell receptor beta chains from one sample sequenced in a study of shared clonotypes between healthy human individuals. Profiling relied on immunoSEQ multiplex PCR, and the TCRdb table lists in-frame clones only, not all of them. Of hundreds of thousands of clones listed, approximately 79% are singletons. The sequencing sample was made of memory CD4+ T cells sorted from blood. Subset in this sample: CD45RA-negative fraction. These receptors were taken from a young woman in good health.

This chain joins TRBV6-6 and TRBJ2-5; TRBD2 matches at 7 bases. This CDR3 has 12 amino acids. Losses at the gene ends were 6 bases for V and 10 bases for J; bases not matched to a gene: 8. CDR1 and CDR2 (germline): MNHNY, SVGAGI (reference sequence). The CDR3 nucleotides read TGTGCCAGCAGCGGGACCTCGGGGGGCCAGTACTTC. Translating gives CASSGTSGGQYF.

V and J are TRBV7-2 and TRBJ1-5; D might be TRBD1 (6 bases). The CDR3 totals 15 residues. The V and J ends lost 2 bases and 6 bases respectively, with 14 bases between them. The germline V gene encodes CDR1 SGHTA and CDR2 FQGNSA. The CDR3, as DNA: TGTGCCAGCAGCTTACAAGGGGGGAATCGTCAGCCCCAGCATTTT. Its protein product is CASSLQGGNRQPQHF.

This clone has just a few counts. The chain combines TRBV27 with TRBJ2-2; D is uncertain. V was clipped by 5 bases and J by 2 bases, with 18 bases between them. CDR1 is MNHEY and CDR2 is SMNVEV in the germline V gene (reference sequence). The CDR3 loop spans 17 amino acids. CDR3 in DNA: TGTGCCAGCAGTCCAACCGCTCTGGCATACAACACCGGGGAGCTGTTTTTT. It yields the protein CASSPTALAYNTGELFF.

This clone was seen only a few times. The chain recombines TRBV7-6 with TRBJ2-3; D unclear. With 5 bases removed from V and 7 bases from J, the gap between germline ends came to 19 bases. This CDR3 is 15 amino acids long. CDR1 is SGHVS and CDR2 is FNYEAQ in the germline V gene. The CDR3 protein is CASSLDEGMGYTQYF. CDR3 sequence (DNA): TGTGCCAGCAGCCTAGACGAAGGCATGGGGTATACGCAGTATTTT.

The V call is TRBV28, the J call TRBJ2-7; D assignment may be TRBD1 or TRBD2 (5 bases each). Trimming shortened V by 4 bases and J by 4 bases, and 14 bases separated the two germline ends. Germline lookup yields CDR1 MDHEN and CDR2 SYDVKM. This CDR3 has 14 amino acids. CDR3 loop: CASSSGTVRYEQYF. The CDR3 DNA follows: TGTGCCAGCAGTTCCGGGACCGTTAGATACGAGCAGTACTTC.

Regarding this clone: The sample has other DNA sequences that encode this CDR3 too. The V gene is TRBV28, the J gene TRBJ1-4; D is ambiguous. The CDR3 extends over 12 amino acids. Germline CDR1 reads MDHEN; CDR2 reads SYDVKM. V gave up 6 bases and J gave up 5 bases, with 7 bases separating them. In DNA form, the CDR3 reads TGTGCCAGCAGCGGAGTAAATGAAAAACTGTTTTTT. This encodes CASSGVNEKLFF.

This chain uses TRBV28 with TRBJ2-7; D is possibly TRBD1 or TRBD2 (6 bases each). Trimming removed 4 bases from V and 6 bases from J, with 16 bases in between. This CDR3 region has 14 residues. Germline CDR1 and CDR2: MDHEN and SYDVKM. The CDR3 nucleotides read TGTGCCAGCAGTTGGGTGGGCAGGGGAGGCGAGCAGTACTTC. Amino acids: CASSWVGRGGEQYF.

This clone has more than one count but fewer than ten. The V and J genes are TRBV15 and TRBJ1-3, with 9 bases aligning to TRBD1. The CDR3 is 16 amino acids. V gave up 2 bases and J gave up 4 bases; unmatched junction bases: 6. CDR1 is LNHNV and CDR2 is YYDKDF in the germline V gene (reference sequence). CDR3 amino acids: CATSRLTGTGGNTIYF. The DNA for the CDR3 is TGTGCCACCAGCAGACTGACCGGGACAGGGGGAAACACCATATATTTT.